This T cell receptor beta chain was retrieved from a study of T cells in Graves' hyperthyroidism and ophthalmopathy. RNA transcripts provided the source from which TCR beta CDR3 regions were amplified. First-round RT-PCR targeting the TCR CDR3 was performed with the HTBI primer set. MiXCR, run by TCRdb on the multiplex PCR reads, gives a single entry per CDR3 protein. This sample carries some 800,000 distinct CDR3 sequences, 38% of them seen once, and the ten largest clones take around 9.3%. Germline V lookup: CDR1 DFQATT, CDR2 SNEGSKA (reference sequence). This CDR3 spans 11 amino acids. The V gene lost 5 bases and the J gene lost 7 bases, with 12 bases spanning the gap. This clonotype was recorded at least ten times.

The sequencing input was blood. This chain uses TRBV20-1 with TRBJ2-7; D might be TRBD2 (5 bases). This sequence originates from a man between 18 and 35 years old with Graves' hyperthyroidism. The CDR3 nucleotides are TGCAGTGCTGGACCGCCGGGGGAGCAGTACTTC. Translation gives CSAGPPGEQYF.